This is a list of T cell receptor beta chains from one sample in a study of T cell changes during pregnancy in multiple sclerosis. Some clones are missing from TCRdb's copy, which holds only in-frame ones; the method was immunoSEQ multiplex PCR. Counted here are 70,000 to 90,000 clones, approximately 91% occurring once; the ten biggest clones make up roughly 3.5%. The sequenced sample was PBMCs, obtained in the first trimester of pregnancy. Every receptor here comes from a female donor in good health, serving as a control in a pregnancy study. Some clones in this sample may be carry-over from other donors' samples. Each CDR3 is given with its conserved first and last residue. Each record gives: V gene, D gene, clone size, J gene, CDR3 protein, CDR3 DNA. D genes are given only for firm matches. A row's size may be missing; if present it is once, few, many or a size class.

v_gene: TRBV4-1; d_gene: TRBD2; abundance: .; j_gene: TRBJ2-1; CDR3aa: CASSQPTTSGGTNEQFF; CDR3nt: TGCGCCAGCAGCCAACCTACGACTAGCGGGGGGACTAATGAGCAGTTCTTC
v_gene: TRBV7-8; d_gene: .; abundance: .; j_gene: TRBJ1-4; CDR3aa: CASRKTGAATNEKLFF; CDR3nt: TGTGCCAGCAGGAAGACAGGAGCTGCAACTAATGAAAAACTGTTTTTT
v_gene: TRBV10-3; d_gene: TRBD2; abundance: .; j_gene: TRBJ2-2; CDR3aa: CAIRLAGNTGELFF; CDR3nt: TGTGCCATCCGACTAGCGGGGAACACCGGGGAGCTGTTTTTT
v_gene: TRBV28; d_gene: .; abundance: .; j_gene: TRBJ1-5; CDR3aa: CASSPAGWGTSNQPQHF; CDR3nt: TGTGCCAGCAGCCCTGCCGGGTGGGGGACTTCGAATCAGCCCCAGCATTTT
v_gene: TRBV2; d_gene: .; abundance: .; j_gene: TRBJ1-2; CDR3aa: CASSRERQSLDYGYTF; CDR3nt: TGTGCCAGCAGCAGGGAAAGACAGAGTTTGGACTATGGCTACACCTTC
v_gene: TRBV27; d_gene: TRBD1; abundance: .; j_gene: TRBJ1-6; CDR3aa: CASSPGTGRSPLHF; CDR3nt: TGTGCCAGCAGTCCGGGGACAGGGAGATCACCCCTCCACTTT
v_gene: TRBV2; d_gene: TRBD2; abundance: .; j_gene: TRBJ2-1; CDR3aa: CASSAPGLAGGQYSDEQFF; CDR3nt: TGTGCCAGCAGTGCCCCGGGACTAGCGGGGGGGCAGTATTCGGATGAGCAGTTCTTC
v_gene: TRBV4-3; d_gene: TRBD2; abundance: .; j_gene: TRBJ2-1; CDR3aa: CASSQDVSAGEERLDEQFF; CDR3nt: TGCGCCAGCAGCCAAGATGTTTCGGCGGGAGAAGAAAGGCTGGATGAGCAGTTCTTC
v_gene: TRBV7-2; d_gene: .; abundance: .; j_gene: TRBJ2-7; CDR3aa: CASSLLPGQTDYEQYF; CDR3nt: TGTGCCAGCAGCTTGTTACCCGGACAGACCGACTACGAGCAGTACTTC
v_gene: TRBV28; d_gene: TRBD2; abundance: .; j_gene: TRBJ2-3; CDR3aa: CASSLLAGVSDTQYF; CDR3nt: TGTGCCAGCAGTTTGCTAGCGGGAGTATCAGATACGCAGTATTTT
v_gene: TRBV27; d_gene: .; abundance: .; j_gene: TRBJ1-6; CDR3aa: CASSLSNQGSPLHF; CDR3nt: TGTGCCAGCAGTTTATCAAACCAGGGCTCACCCCTCCACTTT
v_gene: TRBV28; d_gene: .; abundance: few; j_gene: TRBJ1-1; CDR3aa: CASRKGGNTEAFF; CDR3nt: TGTGCCAGCAGGAAAGGAGGGAACACTGAAGCTTTCTTT
v_gene: TRBV6-5; d_gene: .; abundance: .; j_gene: TRBJ2-2; CDR3aa: CASTLGTHTGELFF; CDR3nt: TGTGCCAGCACGCTTGGGACACACACCGGGGAGCTGTTTTTT
v_gene: TRBV11-2; d_gene: TRBD2; abundance: .; j_gene: TRBJ2-5; CDR3aa: CASTLAGDGETQYF; CDR3nt: TGTGCCAGCACTTTAGCGGGAGACGGGGAGACCCAGTACTTC
v_gene: TRBV2; d_gene: .; abundance: once; j_gene: TRBJ2-7; CDR3aa: CASSDPGIYEQYF; CDR3nt: TGTGCCAGCAGTGATCCAGGGATCTACGAGCAGTACTTC
v_gene: TRBV4-2; d_gene: TRBD2; abundance: .; j_gene: TRBJ2-2; CDR3aa: CASSQDISGRAGELFF; CDR3nt: TGTGCCAGCAGCCAAGATATATCGGGGAGGGCCGGGGAGCTGTTTTTT
v_gene: TRBV5-6; d_gene: TRBD2; abundance: .; j_gene: TRBJ2-3; CDR3aa: CATHPSGVTDTQYF; CDR3nt: TGCGCGACCCACCCCAGCGGGGTTACAGATACGCAGTATTTT
v_gene: TRBV7-2; d_gene: TRBD2; abundance: .; j_gene: TRBJ2-5; CDR3aa: CASSESGRETQYF; CDR3nt: TGTGCCAGCAGCGAAAGCGGGAGAGAGACCCAGTACTTC
v_gene: TRBV5-1; d_gene: .; abundance: .; j_gene: TRBJ2-7; CDR3aa: CASSGQGRAYEQYF; CDR3nt: TGCGCCAGCAGTGGGCAGGGTCGGGCCTACGAGCAGTACTTC
v_gene: TRBV27; d_gene: .; abundance: .; j_gene: TRBJ2-3; CDR3aa: CASSSLQGRTDTQYF; CDR3nt: TGTGCCAGCAGTTCTCTCCAGGGAAGAACAGATACGCAGTATTTT
v_gene: TRBV6-1; d_gene: .; abundance: once; j_gene: TRBJ2-6; CDR3aa: CASSPASSGANVLTF; CDR3nt: TGTGCCAGCTCCCCCGCTAGCTCTGGGGCCAACGTCCTGACTTTC
v_gene: TRBV4-3; d_gene: .; abundance: .; j_gene: TRBJ2-1; CDR3aa: CASSPKGGTRLYNEQFF; CDR3nt: TGCGCCAGCAGCCCTAAGGGCGGGACCAGGCTTTACAATGAGCAGTTCTTC
v_gene: TRBV6-5; d_gene: TRBD2; abundance: .; j_gene: TRBJ2-3; CDR3aa: CASRLAGGHHTQYF; CDR3nt: TGTGCCAGCAGATTAGCGGGGGGGCATCATACGCAGTATTTT
v_gene: TRBV19; d_gene: .; abundance: once; j_gene: TRBJ2-7; CDR3aa: CASSLAARGEQYF; CDR3nt: TGTGCCAGTAGTTTGGCGGCACGGGGCGAGCAGTACTTC
v_gene: TRBV19; d_gene: TRBD2; abundance: once; j_gene: TRBJ2-1; CDR3aa: CASSTGGTSVKRYEQFF; CDR3nt: TGTGCCAGTAGTACAGGGGGGACTAGCGTAAAAAGGTATGAGCAGTTCTTC
v_gene: TRBV16; d_gene: .; abundance: .; j_gene: TRBJ2-7; CDR3aa: CASSQWSRPYEQYF; CDR3nt: TGTGCCAGCAGCCAATGGAGTCGGCCCTACGAGCAGTACTTC
v_gene: TRBV28; d_gene: .; abundance: once; j_gene: TRBJ2-1; CDR3aa: CASRDSLNEQFF; CDR3nt: TGTGCCAGCCGGGACTCCTTGAATGAGCAGTTCTTC
v_gene: TRBV14; d_gene: .; abundance: .; j_gene: TRBJ1-3; CDR3aa: CASSESAVSGNTIYF; CDR3nt: TGTGCCAGCAGCGAAAGTGCGGTCTCTGGAAACACCATATATTTT
v_gene: TRBV11-2; d_gene: TRBD2; abundance: .; j_gene: TRBJ2-7; CDR3aa: CASSLETGGGYEQYF; CDR3nt: TGTGCCAGCAGCTTAGAAACCGGGGGAGGGTACGAGCAGTACTTC
v_gene: TRBV27; d_gene: .; abundance: .; j_gene: TRBJ1-1; CDR3aa: CASWGVLTEAFF; CDR3nt: TGTGCCAGCTGGGGAGTGCTCACTGAAGCTTTCTTT
v_gene: TRBV7-2; d_gene: TRBD1; abundance: .; j_gene: TRBJ2-7; CDR3aa: CASSPGQGAREQYF; CDR3nt: TGTGCCAGCAGCCCAGGCCAGGGGGCTCGGGAGCAGTACTTC
v_gene: TRBV11-1; d_gene: TRBD2; abundance: .; j_gene: TRBJ2-1; CDR3aa: CASSPTGSGLAGGKQFF; CDR3nt: TGTGCCAGCAGCCCAACGGGGTCGGGACTAGCGGGGGGAAAGCAGTTCTTC
v_gene: TRBV21-1; d_gene: .; abundance: .; j_gene: TRBJ2-1; CDR3aa: CASSRWRNSYNEQFF; CDR3nt: TGTGCCAGCAGCAGATGGCGGAACTCCTACAATGAGCAGTTCTTC
v_gene: TRBV19; d_gene: TRBD2; abundance: few; j_gene: TRBJ2-2; CDR3aa: CASSLGLADTGELFF; CDR3nt: TGTGCCAGTAGCCTGGGACTAGCAGACACCGGGGAGCTGTTTTTT
v_gene: TRBV28; d_gene: TRBD1; abundance: .; j_gene: TRBJ1-5; CDR3aa: CASSLSGTDTTFSNQPQHF; CDR3nt: TGTGCCAGCAGTTTATCGGGGACAGATACTACTTTTAGCAATCAGCCCCAGCATTTT
v_gene: TRBV18; d_gene: TRBD1; abundance: .; j_gene: TRBJ2-1; CDR3aa: CASSPGTGSYNEQFF; CDR3nt: TGTGCCAGCTCACCCGGGACAGGGTCATACAATGAGCAGTTCTTC
v_gene: TRBV11-3; d_gene: .; abundance: .; j_gene: TRBJ2-2; CDR3aa: CASSLFGRGPGELFF; CDR3nt: TGTGCCAGCAGCCTATTTGGGCGGGGCCCCGGGGAGCTGTTTTTT
v_gene: TRBV23-1; d_gene: TRBD2; abundance: .; j_gene: TRBJ2-3; CDR3aa: CARGGGTSTDTQYF; CDR3nt: TGCGCCAGGGGGGGAGGGACTAGCACAGATACGCAGTATTTT
v_gene: TRBV5-1; d_gene: .; abundance: .; j_gene: TRBJ2-1; CDR3aa: CASWGGSGYYNEQFF; CDR3nt: TGCGCCAGCTGGGGTGGTAGCGGATATTACAATGAGCAGTTCTTC
v_gene: TRBV28; d_gene: .; abundance: once; j_gene: TRBJ2-7; CDR3aa: CASTLRSSYEQYF; CDR3nt: TGTGCCAGCACCCTTAGGAGCTCCTACGAGCAGTACTTC
v_gene: TRBV7-9; d_gene: .; abundance: .; j_gene: TRBJ2-7; CDR3aa: CASSFENEQYF; CDR3nt: TGTGCCAGCAGCTTCGAGAACGAGCAGTACTTC
v_gene: TRBV6-4; d_gene: TRBD2; abundance: few; j_gene: TRBJ2-3; CDR3aa: CASSESGGASDTQYF; CDR3nt: TGTGCCAGCAGTGAGAGCGGGGGGGCGTCAGATACGCAGTATTTT
v_gene: TRBV5-5; d_gene: TRBD1; abundance: .; j_gene: TRBJ1-1; CDR3aa: CASSLLQGVPNTEAFF; CDR3nt: TGTGCCAGCAGCTTACTACAGGGGGTCCCGAACACTGAAGCTTTCTTT
v_gene: TRBV19; d_gene: .; abundance: .; j_gene: TRBJ2-1; CDR3aa: CASTSRGRANEQFF; CDR3nt: TGTGCCAGTACCTCGAGGGGGAGGGCCAATGAGCAGTTCTTC
v_gene: TRBV28; d_gene: TRBD1; abundance: .; j_gene: TRBJ1-1; CDR3aa: CATHIGTGANTEAFF; CDR3nt: TGTGCCACCCATATAGGGACAGGGGCGAACACTGAAGCTTTCTTT
v_gene: TRBV5-1; d_gene: TRBD1; abundance: .; j_gene: TRBJ2-1; CDR3aa: CATLLDRGIGEQFF; CDR3nt: TGCGCCACCCTGTTGGACAGGGGTATTGGTGAGCAGTTCTTC
v_gene: TRBV10-1; d_gene: TRBD1; abundance: once; j_gene: TRBJ1-6; CDR3aa: CASSGQDSPLHF; CDR3nt: TGCGCCAGCAGCGGACAGGATTCACCCCTCCACTTT
v_gene: TRBV6-1; d_gene: TRBD1; abundance: few; j_gene: TRBJ1-6; CDR3aa: CASSVTGGYNSPLHF; CDR3nt: TGTGCCAGCAGCGTAACAGGGGGCTATAATTCACCCCTCCACTTT
v_gene: TRBV2; d_gene: TRBD1; abundance: .; j_gene: TRBJ1-3; CDR3aa: CASSGYRGTGNTIYF; CDR3nt: TGTGCCAGCAGTGGGTACAGGGGGACTGGAAACACCATATATTTT
v_gene: TRBV7-9; d_gene: TRBD1; abundance: .; j_gene: TRBJ2-1; CDR3aa: CASSSRLGQGRNEQFF; CDR3nt: TGTGCCAGCAGCTCTCGTCTCGGACAGGGCCGCAATGAGCAGTTCTTC
v_gene: TRBV5-6; d_gene: TRBD2; abundance: .; j_gene: TRBJ2-7; CDR3aa: CASSLYPSREWYEQYF; CDR3nt: TGTGCCAGCAGCTTGTACCCCTCGCGGGAGTGGTACGAGCAGTACTTC
v_gene: TRBV2; d_gene: TRBD2; abundance: .; j_gene: TRBJ2-3; CDR3aa: CATRTSGGEDTQYF; CDR3nt: TGTGCCACCCGGACTAGCGGGGGGGAAGATACGCAGTATTTT
v_gene: TRBV6-4; d_gene: TRBD2; abundance: .; j_gene: TRBJ2-1; CDR3aa: CASSGGGGAYNEQFF; CDR3nt: TGTGCCAGCAGTGGGGGCGGGGGGGCCTACAATGAGCAGTTCTTC
v_gene: TRBV9; d_gene: TRBD1; abundance: .; j_gene: TRBJ2-1; CDR3aa: CASSLQGNEQFF; CDR3nt: TGTGCCAGCAGCTTACAGGGGAATGAGCAGTTCTTC
v_gene: TRBV7-3; d_gene: TRBD2; abundance: .; j_gene: TRBJ2-7; CDR3aa: CASSPELAGGPGEQYF; CDR3nt: TGTGCCAGCAGCCCCGAACTAGCGGGAGGGCCGGGCGAGCAGTACTTC